This passage covers 8 T cell receptor beta chains from one sample sequenced in a study of cytomegalovirus exposure and HLA in healthy donors. Method: immunoSEQ multiplex PCR; TCRdb's copy keeps in-frame clones and lacks some. The data hold some 150,000 clones, with around nine tenths observed a single time. The sequenced material came from PBMCs. These receptor sequences come from a woman aged 25 to 45 in good health and CMV-seronegative.

The table lists this clone with a count of one. The junction differs from germline at one of its ends, possibly a read error. V gene TRBV11-2 combines with J gene TRBJ1-2; 7 bases fit TRBD1. The CDR3 is 13 residues long. The germline V gene has CDR1 SGHAT and CDR2 FQNNGV. The CDR3 loop is CASSLGQGYGCTF. The CDR3 region has the DNA TGTGCCAGCAGCTTAGGACAGGGCTATGGCTGCACCTTC.

This chain connects TRBV13 to TRBJ1-6; D call uncertain. CDR3 length: 15 residues. Germline V lookup: CDR1 PRHDT, CDR2 FYEKMQ (reference sequence). V gave up 5 bases and J gave up 7 bases, with 15 bases separating them. This CDR3 reads CASSRDKFTNSPLHF. The CDR3 DNA follows: TGTGCCAGCAGCCGCGACAAGTTTACAAATTCACCCCTCCACTTT.

The rearrangement joins TRBV19 to TRBJ1-2; the match to TRBD1 covers 10 bases. V shed 7 bases and J 7 bases; nucleotides not matched to a gene: 15. The CDR3 has 16 amino acids. Germline CDR1 is LNHDA and CDR2 is SQIVND (reference sequence). CDR3 amino acids: CASTTKLGQGGAGYTF. The CDR3 bases are TGTGCCAGTACCACCAAGCTCGGACAGGGGGGAGCTGGCTACACCTTC.

V gene TRBV27 combines with J gene TRBJ1-2; 7 bases align to TRBD1. CDR1 and CDR2 from the germline V gene are MNHEY and SMNVEV (reference sequence). The CDR3 consists of 15 residues. V was clipped by 6 bases and J by 2 bases; unmatched bases: 9. The CDR3 DNA reads TGTGCCAGCAGATCAACAGGGGATAGGAACTATGGCTACACCTTC. The encoded protein is CASRSTGDRNYGYTF.

The rearrangement links TRBV11-2 to TRBJ2-1; 9 nucleotides align to TRBD2. This CDR3 is 16 amino acids long. CDR1 and CDR2 (germline): SGHAT, FQNNGV. J was trimmed by 0 bases and V by 6 bases; bases with no gene match: 6. CDR3 amino acids: CASRLSGGSSYNEQFF. The CDR3 nucleotides are TGTGCCAGCAGATTAAGCGGGGGGAGCTCCTACAATGAGCAGTTCTTC.

J is TRBJ2-7 and V is TRBV11-2, with D perhaps matching TRBD1 (5 bases). This CDR3 has 15 amino acids. Trimming took off 5 bases at V and 2 bases at J, with 16 bases between the two ends. Looked up from germline, CDR1 is SGHAT and CDR2 is FQNNGV. CDR3 region: CASSPPRQTPYEQYF. CDR3 nucleotide sequence: TGTGCCAGCAGCCCGCCCAGACAGACCCCCTACGAGCAGTACTTC.

This clone was counted a single time. This chain links TRBV6-5 with TRBJ2-1; the match to TRBD2 covers 9 bases. Germline CDR1 MNHEY, CDR2 SVGAGI. The CDR3 covers 15 residues. J was trimmed by 3 bases and V by 6 bases; bases with no gene match: 6. The CDR3, as DNA: TGTGCCAGCAGACAGCGGGGGGCGAACTACAATGAGCAGTTCTTC. Translated, it gives CASRQRGANYNEQFF.

This chain links TRBV2 with TRBJ1-1; 9 bases are a match to TRBD1. The CDR3 spans 15 residues. The germline V gene encodes CDR1 SNHLY and CDR2 FYNNEI. V lost 2 bases, J lost 5 bases, and 6 bases stayed unmatched. The CDR3 region has the DNA TGTGCCAGCAGTGAACCTGACAGGGGGGGGACTGAAGCTTTCTTT. It codes for CASSEPDRGGTEAFF.